These 31 T cell receptor beta chains originate from one sample sequenced in a study of blood T cells in healthy people across ages. Sample-barcoded 5' priming and a J-beta primer mix drove a second PCR of roughly 7 to 11 cycles. TCRdb processed the 5' RACE reads anew with MiXCR; each CDR3 protein has one entry. This repertoire shows more than 1,000,000 distinct CDR3 sequences, approximately 25% found once; its top ten account for less than 0.85%. This sample also appeared in a second study, on T cells of mothers and their children.

The sample was blood. These receptor sequences come from a girl aged 2 to 9 in good health.

This clonotype was seen more than once but under ten times. This chain uses TRBV7-9 with TRBJ1-4; D gene uncertain. Looked up from germline, CDR1 is SEHNR and CDR2 is FQNEAQ (reference sequence). Trimming removed 2 bases from V and 2 bases from J, with 9 bases in between. This CDR3 is built from 15 residues. CDR3 region: CASSLSVGTNEKLFF. CDR3 DNA sequence: TGTGCCAGCAGCTTAAGTGTCGGGACTAATGAAAAACTGTTTTTT. The complete variable domain, with remaining parts taken from reference TRBV7-9 and TRBJ1-4, reads DTGVSQNPRHKITKRGQNVTFRCDPISEHNRLYWYRQTLGQGPEFLTYFQNEAQLEKSRLLSDRFSAERPKGSFSTLEIQRTEQGDSAMYLCASSLSVGTNEKLFFGSGTQLSVL.

The J gene is TRBJ1-2, the V gene TRBV7-9; a possible D gene is TRBD1 (6 bases). V lost 5 bases to trimming and J lost 7 bases, with 20 bases between them. CDR3 length: 15 residues. Germline V lookup: CDR1 SEHNR, CDR2 FQNEAQ (reference sequence). The CDR3 DNA follows: TGTGCCAGCAGCCCAGAAGGGGGTCCGTCTAGTGGCTACACCTTC. Residues: CASSPEGGPSSGYTF.

Only a few counts were recorded for this clonotype. CDR3 region: CASSHSGLAGESDTQYF. DNA of the CDR3: TGTGCCAGCAGTCACTCGGGACTAGCGGGGGAATCAGATACGCAGTATTTT. This chain joins TRBV12-3 or TRBV12-4 and TRBJ2-3; TRBD2 matches 14 bases. CDR3 length equals 17 residues. The ends lost 5 bases at V and 4 bases at J; junction bases unmatched: 8.

Only a few counts were recorded for this clonotype. The genes are TRBV4-1 and TRBJ2-1, with D unclear. Germline CDR1 and CDR2: MGHRA and YSYEKL. This CDR3 contains 16 residues. The V gene lost 0 bases and the J gene lost 1 base, with 10 bases spanning the gap. The CDR3 DNA is TGCGCCAGCAGCCAAGATGAGAGTAGATCCTACAATGAGCAGTTCTTC. Translated, it gives CASSQDESRSYNEQFF.

This clonotype turned up a few times. V usage is TRBV29-1 and J usage is TRBJ2-1; D not certain. V lost 2 bases and J 4 bases, leaving 6 bases between the germline ends. The length of the CDR3 is 12 residues. CDR1 SQVTM and CDR2 ANQGSEA come from the germline V gene. The chain's CDR3 is CSVEPEYNEQFF. CDR3 DNA sequence: TGCAGCGTTGAACCCGAGTACAATGAGCAGTTCTTC.

The chain employs TRBV14 and TRBJ1-2, with 9 bases matching TRBD1. CDR3 length: 17 residues. From germline, CDR1 is SGHDN and CDR2 FVKESK. The ends lost 2 bases at V and 0 bases at J; junction bases unmatched: 7. The DNA for the CDR3 is TGTGCCAGCAGCCAACCCAGGACAGGGGAACCTAACTATGGCTACACCTTC. This translates into CASSQPRTGEPNYGYTF.

The chain joins TRBV6-6 to TRBJ2-5, with a tentative D call TRBD2 (6 bases). The DNA matches TRBJ2-1 better at its end, which makes the J call doubtful. Germline-derived CDR1 and CDR2 are MNHNY and SVGAGI (reference sequence). The CDR3 is made up of 11 amino acids. CDR3 nucleotide sequence: TGTGCCACCGGAGGGCCACCTGAGCAGTTCTTC. It codes for CATGGPPEQFF.

This clonotype showed up just a few times. The chain uses TRBV4-2 and TRBJ2-1; 10 nucleotides agree with TRBD2. The last part of the DNA fits TRBJ2-7 better; the J call may be wrong. Germline V CDR1 and CDR2: LGHNA, YNFKEQ. The CDR3 runs to 17 residues. The CDR3 DNA reads as TGTGCCAGCAGCCGCCTACCTCCTAGCGGGGGCTCCTACGAGCAGTACTTC. Protein: CASSRLPPSGGSYEQYF.

This sequence joins TRBV4-1 and TRBJ2-3; perhaps TRBD2 as D (5 bases). The CDR3 spans 15 residues. V dropped 3 bases and J dropped 5 bases, with 15 bases sitting between them. CDR1 and CDR2 from the germline V gene are MGHRA and YSYEKL. CDR3: CASSHRALREDTQYF. In DNA form, the CDR3 reads TGCGCCAGCAGCCACCGGGCACTGAGGGAAGATACGCAGTATTTT.

This clonotype has more than one count but fewer than ten. The gene calls are TRBV29-1 and TRBJ1-1; D unresolved. In germline, CDR1 is SQVTM, CDR2 ANQGSEA. The CDR3 runs 13 residues. V was trimmed by 4 bases and J by 1 base, leaving 10 bases between them. The CDR3 bases are TGCAGCGTTGTCCCAGCGTCGAACACTGAAGCTTTCTTT. Its protein product is CSVVPASNTEAFF.

This clonotype was counted only a few times. This chain links TRBV28 with TRBJ1-2, with D possibly being TRBD1 (5 bases). V shed 5 bases and J shed 4 bases, with 14 bases lying between them. Germline CDR1 reads MDHEN; CDR2 reads SYDVKM. The CDR3 has 14 amino acids. DNA for the CDR3: TGTGCCAGCAGTCTCCAGGGAGGTGTCTATGGCTACACCTTC. Translation: CASSLQGGVYGYTF.

The V call is TRBV20-1, the J call TRBJ2-5; D might be TRBD2 (7 bases). V dropped 0 bases and J dropped 0 bases, with 14 bases sitting between them. This CDR3 is 16 amino acids long. Germline V lookup: CDR1 DFQATT, CDR2 SNEGSKA (reference sequence). The chain's CDR3 is CSARERGPWYQETQYF. CDR3 bases: TGCAGTGCTAGAGAGCGGGGGCCTTGGTACCAAGAGACCCAGTACTTC.

The V gene is TRBV5-6, the J gene TRBJ1-2, with D perhaps matching TRBD1 (5 bases). Trimming took off 2 bases at V and 2 bases at J, with 13 bases between the two ends. Germline V gene lookup returns CDR1 SGHDT and CDR2 YYEEEE. The CDR3 has 15 amino acids. CDR3 amino acids: CASSFEEGRNYGYTF. Written as DNA, the CDR3 is TGTGCCAGCAGCTTTGAGGAGGGGAGGAACTATGGCTACACCTTC.

This clonotype occurred a few times. The chain combines TRBV28 with TRBJ1-6; D unclear. Germline-derived CDR1 and CDR2 are MDHEN and SYDVKM. The CDR3 extends over 14 amino acids. Trimming took 11 bases from V and 5 from J, leaving 16 bases between them. Written as DNA, the CDR3 is TGTGCCGGCACCCTGTCGCTGAATAATTCACCCCTCCACTTT. Residues: CAGTLSLNNSPLHF.

The DNA for the CDR3 is TGTGCCGTCCGTCAGGGCAAAATTTCCAAAAACATTCAGTACTTC. This gives the protein CAVRQGKISKNIQYF. The chain links TRBV6-5 to TRBJ2-4; the D gene is possibly TRBD1 (5 bases). This CDR3 comprises 15 residues. V was trimmed by 11 bases and J by 2 bases, leaving 19 bases between them. In germline, CDR1 is MNHEY, CDR2 SVGAGI.

Regarding this clonotype: An end of the junction differs from the germline gene, which may be a read error. This sequence joins TRBV12-5 and TRBJ1-1; TRBD1 might be the D (6 bases). This CDR3 has 13 amino acids. Germline CDR1 is LGHNT and CDR2 is FRNRAP. Here the CDR3 DNA reads TGTGCCAGTGGTCAACAGGGACACACTGAAGCTTTCTTT. Residues: CASGQQGHTEAFF.

With respect to this clonotype: An end of the junction does not agree with germline; a read error may underlie this. The chain has TRBV7-2 and TRBJ2-5, with 8 nucleotides matching TRBD2. The tail of the sequence fits TRBJ2-7 better, so the J call may be wrong. CDR1 is SGHTA and CDR2 is FQGNSA in the germline V gene. The CDR3 has 15 residues. The CDR3, as DNA: TGTGCCGGCAGCTTATCCGGGGGGGGGAGGAACGAGCAGTACTTC. Translated: CAGSLSGGGRNEQYF.

The chain has TRBV28 and TRBJ1-1; D is uncertain. From germline, CDR1 is MDHEN and CDR2 SYDVKM. The V and J ends lost 6 bases and 4 bases respectively, with 12 bases between them. The CDR3 is made up of 13 amino acids. The CDR3 DNA reads TGTGCCAGCAGCCCCCCCGGACGCACTGAAGCTTTCTTT. Its translation: CASSPPGRTEAFF.

As DNA, the CDR3 is TGTGCCAGCAGTGAGATGACACTCCTTAATGAGCAGTTCTTC. It translates to CASSEMTLLNEQFF. This chain joins TRBV12-3 or TRBV12-4 and TRBJ2-5; D unresolved. The end of the DNA fits TRBJ2-1 better, so the J call may be wrong. The CDR3 totals 14 residues.

This clonotype was counted at least ten times. V and J are TRBV5-1 and TRBJ2-7, with TRBD1 identical over 7 bases. V shed 5 bases, J shed 0 bases, and the junction held 5 bases outside the gene matches. CDR3 length equals 14 residues. The germline CDR1 and CDR2 sequences are SGHRS and YFSETQ. The CDR3 nucleotides read TGCGCCAGCAGTGCCGGGACAGCCTCCTACGAGCAGTACTTC. It yields the protein CASSAGTASYEQYF. Full variable domain (missing parts from reference TRBV5-1 and TRBJ2-7): KAGVTQTPRYLIKTRGQQVTLSCSPISGHRSVSWYQQTPGQGLQFLFEYFSETQRNKGNFPGRFSGRQFSNSRSEMNVSTLELGDSALYLCASSAGTASYEQYFGPGTRLTVT.

This clonotype was counted a single time. The CDR3 is CASSMSGATEAFF. The CDR3, as DNA: TGTGCCAGTAGTATGAGCGGGGCCACTGAAGCTTTCTTT. The gene calls are TRBV19 and TRBJ1-1; possible D gene TRBD1, 5 bases. The CDR3 length is 13 residues. Germline V gene sequence: CDR1 LNHDA, CDR2 SQIVND (reference sequence). Trimming took off 3 bases at V and 4 bases at J, with 9 bases between the two ends.

V is TRBV28 and J is TRBJ2-7; D not certain. V was trimmed by 3 bases and J by 2 bases, leaving 8 bases between them. Germline assignment: CDR1 MDHEN and CDR2 SYDVKM. There are 13 residues in the CDR3. CDR3 loop: CASSFNGPYEQYF. CDR3 coding DNA: TGTGCCAGCAGTTTTAACGGTCCCTACGAGCAGTACTTC.

There are a few counts of this clonotype. The V gene is TRBV15, the J gene TRBJ2-7; D is tentatively TRBD1 or TRBD2 (5 bases each). The CDR3 is 15 residues long. CDR1 LNHNV and CDR2 YYDKDF come from the germline V gene (reference sequence). The V and J ends lost 0 bases and 3 bases respectively, with 12 bases between them. CDR3 sequence (DNA): TGTGCCACCAGCAGAGATCAGGGAGAATACTACGAGCAGTACTTC. Amino acid sequence: CATSRDQGEYYEQYF.

The rearrangement uses TRBV14 and TRBJ1-1; D is ambiguous. This CDR3 contains 17 residues. Germline V gene sequence: CDR1 SGHDN, CDR2 FVKESK. V lost 0 bases to trimming and J lost 1 base, with 15 bases between them. CDR3 loop: CASSQERTPAENTEAFF. The CDR3 bases are TGTGCCAGCAGCCAAGAAAGAACGCCAGCAGAGAACACTGAAGCTTTCTTT.

The gene calls are TRBV6-2 or TRBV6-3 and TRBJ1-1, with D possibly being TRBD1 (6 bases). V was cut by 6 bases and J by 5 bases, with 25 bases left in between. In germline, CDR1 is MNHEY, CDR2 SVGEGT. The CDR3 has 17 residues. The CDR3 nucleotides read TGTGCCAGCAGAGGGACCCAATTCAGGGGTGGTAATACTGAAGCTTTCTTT. Translating it yields CASRGTQFRGGNTEAFF.

This clonotype turned up a few times. The chain joins TRBV4-3 to TRBJ1-6; D unclear. This CDR3 is built from 13 residues. The V and J ends lost 1 base and 7 bases respectively, with 5 bases between them. Germline lookup yields CDR1 LGHNA and CDR2 YSLEER. CDR3: CASSQVENSPLHF. Written as DNA, the CDR3 is TGCGCCAGCAGCCAAGTGGAAAATTCACCCCTCCACTTT.

The V gene is TRBV28, the J gene TRBJ2-5; TRBD1 matches 7 bases. The end of the DNA fits TRBJ2-1 better, so the J call may be wrong. This CDR3 comprises 14 residues. Per germline, CDR1 MDHEN and CDR2 SYDVKM. CDR3 region: CASRGQLQPNEQFF. DNA for the CDR3: TGTGCCAGCAGGGGACAGCTCCAACCCAATGAGCAGTTCTTC.

In regard to this clonotype: At one end the junction does not follow the germline gene, possibly because of a read error. The J gene is TRBJ2-7, the V gene TRBV15; tentative D call: TRBD2 (5 bases). Germline loops: CDR1 LNHNV, CDR2 YYDKDF (reference sequence). The CDR3 runs 12 residues. In DNA, the CDR3 is TGTGCCTCCAGCAGAGGGATAAACGAGCAGTACTTC. Translation gives CASSRGINEQYF. The full variable domain, completed using reference TRBV15 and TRBJ2-7, is DAMVIQNPRYQVTQFGKPVTLSCSQTLNHNVMYWYQQKSSQAPKLLFHYYDKDFNNEADTPDNFQSRRPNTSFCFLDIRSPGLGDTAMYLCASSRGINEQYFGPGTRLTVT.

The chain combines TRBV5-6 with TRBJ2-5, with a weak D call TRBD1 (5 bases). This CDR3 region has 14 residues. CDR1 and CDR2 (germline): SGHDT, YYEEEE. With 6 bases removed from V and 3 bases from J, the gap between germline ends came to 15 bases. The CDR3 DNA follows: TGTGCCAGCAACTGGGCGGCCAGGGAAGAGACCCAGTACTTC. Translating it yields CASNWAAREETQYF.

V and J are TRBV20-1 and TRBJ2-1; 12 nucleotides match TRBD1. Germline-derived CDR1 and CDR2 are DFQATT and SNEGSKA (reference sequence). The V and J ends lost 6 bases and 1 base, in that order; junction bases with no gene match: 10. The CDR3 has 17 residues. CDR3 in DNA: TGCAGTGCCGCTCCGGGACAGGGGGCGGAATCCTACAATGAGCAGTTCTTC. Its translation is CSAAPGQGAESYNEQFF.

This chain links TRBV6-2 or TRBV6-3 with TRBJ2-2; 13 bases match TRBD2. The CDR3 runs 19 residues. In germline, CDR1 is MNHEY, CDR2 SVGEGT. With 2 bases clipped from V and 0 bases from J, the junction kept 6 bases outside the gene matches. This CDR3 reads CASSYTPGLAGSNTGELFF. The CDR3 DNA reads TGTGCCAGCAGTTACACCCCGGGACTAGCGGGGTCGAACACCGGGGAGCTGTTTTTT.